This TCR beta chain was observed in a study of shared clonotypes between healthy human individuals. Germline V gene data show CDR1 as MNHEY and CDR2 as SVGAGI. The CDR3 length is 14 residues. Deletions cut 6 bases from V and 4 bases from J, with 16 bases between. Whole-study findings and limits: Memory subsets generally showed lower estimated richness than naive subsets. A few donors had around 5% of their naive CD4 clonotypes in common.

CD45RO-negative, CCR7-selected cells formed the naive CD8 fraction, which excluded terminally differentiated effector memory CD45RA+ cells. Every donor was a Caucasian adult from Nashville, Tennessee. Concerning this clone itself: Its cognate antigen is unknown.

The DNA input per sorted-subset replicate PCR was 200 ng, corresponding to 25,000 to 35,000 T cell genomes. Repertoires were generated with immunoSEQ multiplex PCR, while TCRdb's copy carries only in-frame clones and drops some. Found here are roughly 2 million clones, approximately 95% of them singletons; the top ten hold more than 0.95%. The source material was naive CD8+ T cells sorted from blood. The chain is built from TRBV6-5 and TRBJ2-7; D is possibly TRBD1 or TRBD2 (6 bases each). The clonotype was recovered from a man aged 18 to 35 in good health. CDR3 sequence (DNA): TGTGCCAGCAGCCCGGGGGCCGGCGGATACGAGCAGTACTTC. Its translation: CASSPGAGGYEQYF.